The T cell receptor beta chain under discussion was sequenced for a study of blood T cells in healthy people across ages (dated by TCRdb to between 2014 and 2016). Background on the whole study: In model experiments, roughly one uniquely barcoded TCR beta cDNA molecule per two T cells was captured by template switching. The donors were split into four age groups: young (average about 15 years), middle-aged (roughly 42), aged (about 62) and long-lived (roughly 80). Two additional independent replicas of 1 million unique cDNA reads from the same blood draw were analyzed for two donors (one aged 18 to 30 and one aged 80 or older). Using deep sequencing normalized with unique cDNA molecular identifiers, the study measured how TCR beta repertoire diversity changes with age. To avoid experimental bias, donors of different ages were randomly spread across the sequencing lanes. Overall study results and their limits: Bulk unsorted PBMC profiling prevented conclusive comparison of naive and antigen-experienced compartments. Observed TCR beta diversity per million T cells fell roughly linearly with age, and a significant reduction was already apparent by age about 43. The long-lived group showed more naive CD4+ T cells, fewer expanded clones and increased TCR diversity than the aged group, suggesting age selection. Observed TCR beta diversity correlated strongly with the percentage of naive T cells measured by flow cytometry. Because the CMV infection status of the donors was unknown, age-related changes in expanded clonotypes may potentially have been confounded. Estimates of total diversity based on one million sequenced T cells were regarded as lower bounds and as underestimates.

The donors were 40 or so Caucasian individuals from Russia, aged about 6 to 100 years, who were systemically healthy. Approximately 11 milliliters of peripheral blood were drawn from each donor into EDTA-treated Vacutainer tubes. Ficoll-Paque density-gradient centrifugation was used to isolate PBMCs, with at least 7 million obtained per sample. Total RNA, at least 6 micrograms per sample, was extracted from PBMCs with Trizol reagent. Naive CD45RAhigh/CD27high T cell percentages were measured by flow cytometry on a PBMC aliquot from every donor. This clonotype was detected once. Its antigen target is currently unknown. Base qualities are not recorded, but no much larger clone differs from it by a single base. One read represents weak support. Library preparation employed 5' RACE. This sample was sequenced with an Illumina HiSeq 2500. A second about 7 to 11 cycle PCR used a sample-barcoded 5' primer and a J-beta primer mix. A unique molecular identifier was introduced onto each TCR beta cDNA molecule by a template-switch 5' adaptor carrying 12 random nucleotides. At least 2.5 million CDR3-containing paired-end reads were obtained from each sample. All of the RNA was converted into first-strand cDNA using the Mint cDNA synthesis kit, with a TRBC-specific oligonucleotide serving as the primer. After uracil-DNA glycosylase treatment, a first 18-cycle PCR used universal primers M1SS and BC2_uni_R on all cDNA. As for the original processing: For normalization, 1 million high-quality reads were randomly selected from each sample, with every read carrying a distinct molecular identifier. Reads sharing molecular identifiers were discarded rather than binned into consensus sequences. MiTCR, set to a Q25 quality threshold and the strictest error-elimination algorithm, was used for CDR3 identification, clonotype clustering and error correction. A nonparametric unseen species model with Euler transformation was used to estimate lower-bound total TCR beta diversity. TCRdb applied fastp at Q25 and MiXCR to the public reads, then kept only in-frame beta chains. Merged by CDR3 protein, the rows form single entries marked with the most common genes and DNA. Clone size and V and J calls follow TCRdb, not the original study. The sample table contains 780,000 or so distinct CDR3 sequences; only one count was recorded for about 55% of them. Around 40% of the sample comes from the top ten.

The CDR3 runs 16 amino acids, cysteine and phenylalanine included. This entry keeps only the CDR3 DNA: 48 bases, framed from base 1. The germline V gene specifies MNHEY as CDR1 and SVGEGT as CDR2. V and J are trimmed by 7 bases and 11 bases, and the gene matches miss 20 bases of the junction. The material sequenced was blood. The sequence was obtained from a man older than 75 in good health. The chain couples TRBV6-2 or TRBV6-3 to TRBJ2-5; 9 nucleotides in the junction match TRBD2. In nucleotides, the sequence is TGTGCCAGCACCTCCTTCGCGAGCGGGAGGCCCCATGAGCAGTACTTC. Translation gives CASTSFASGRPHEQYF.